This TCR beta chain was profiled in a study of identical twins. Study outcomes and limitations: Findings depended on cross-sectional statistics rather than tracking the same donors.

This clonotype was picked up many times. What it binds is unknown. Among all donors, each was a healthy Caucasian. The V end lost 0 bases, the J end lost 4 bases, and 7 bases lay between the germline ends. The CDR3 sequence is 14 residues long. A universal primer site was incorporated via template switching, and the cDNA contained unique molecular identifiers. TCRdb reprocessed the 5' RACE reads with MiXCR, giving one entry per CDR3 protein. This sample has roughly 700,000 distinct CDR3 sequences; more than 6.5% occur once, and the top ten carry 0.75% to 1%. These sequences were also reported in another study, on yellow fever vaccine responses in identical twins.

The receptor was derived from a woman between 18 and 30 years old in good health. The sequenced sample was PBMCs. The rearrangement uses TRBV12-3 or TRBV12-4 and TRBJ1-3; D call uncertain. The CDR3 region is CASSLAMRGNTIYF. The CDR3 DNA follows: TGTGCCAGCAGTTTAGCAATGAGGGGAAACACCATATATTTT.